This T cell receptor beta chain was retrieved from a study of cytomegalovirus exposure and HLA in healthy donors. Study-level information: The Caucasian-associated ancestry cluster held around 81% of 398 genotyped donors. Study-wide results and limits: Later analysis reportedly placed an Asian-associated ancestry cluster below the approximately 730-donor mean in N-insertions. Being productive about 87% or about 30% of the time was typical of most TCR beta V segments in an earlier analysis.

V was cut by 6 bases and J by 5 bases, with 13 bases left in between. The CDR3 has 13 amino acids. Germline V gene lookup returns CDR1 SGHVS and CDR2 FQNEAQ. Unrecorded immune exposure was likely among donors, who were nominally healthy when sampled. This clone was counted only a few times. The target antigen is unknown. The PCR was carried out with 60 Vbeta primers and 13 Jbeta primers. Sequencing was performed with immunoSEQ multiplex PCR; in TCRdb, only in-frame clones are kept and a portion is missing. The table includes 25,000 to 40,000 clones, around two fifths detected once. This clonotype was sampled from a woman aged 45-65 years in good health and CMV-seronegative. The sequencing input was PBMCs. The V gene is TRBV7-8, the J gene TRBJ1-1; D might be TRBD1 (6 bases). The CDR3 DNA reads TGTGCCAGCAGGAACAGGGTTGAAACTGAAGCTTTCTTT. Amino acids: CASRNRVETEAFF.